This TCR beta chain was identified during a study of circulating CD8 cells and anti-PD-1 response in melanoma. Study results and caveats: DNEG was most diverse; TIGIT repertoires were least diverse.

Germline V gene sequence: CDR1 SGHTA, CDR2 FQGTGA. The CDR3 runs to 16 residues. V was shortened by 5 bases and J by 3 bases, with 14 bases between the two germline ends. Each library started from approximately 14 ng of total RNA using the QIAseq Immune Repertoire TCR panel. One entry per CDR3 protein, called by TCRdb with MiXCR from the reads. The table has 1,000 to 1,200 distinct CDR3 sequences, 6.2% seen once. By its share, this clonotype is large. Its antigen is unknown. Sorting of live CD3+CD8+TCRalphabeta+ cells by PD-1 and/or TIGIT gave four subsets. The chain carries TRBV7-3 and TRBJ2-6; unclear D gene. This TCR was sampled from a human donor with melanoma. This specimen consisted of CD8+ T cells from PBMCs, obtained at baseline or after one month of anti-PD-1 therapy (not recorded which). The CDR3 nucleotides are TGTGCCAGCAGCCAAGAGACTGGGGTTGGGGCCAACGTCCTGACTTTC. It codes for CASSQETGVGANVLTF.